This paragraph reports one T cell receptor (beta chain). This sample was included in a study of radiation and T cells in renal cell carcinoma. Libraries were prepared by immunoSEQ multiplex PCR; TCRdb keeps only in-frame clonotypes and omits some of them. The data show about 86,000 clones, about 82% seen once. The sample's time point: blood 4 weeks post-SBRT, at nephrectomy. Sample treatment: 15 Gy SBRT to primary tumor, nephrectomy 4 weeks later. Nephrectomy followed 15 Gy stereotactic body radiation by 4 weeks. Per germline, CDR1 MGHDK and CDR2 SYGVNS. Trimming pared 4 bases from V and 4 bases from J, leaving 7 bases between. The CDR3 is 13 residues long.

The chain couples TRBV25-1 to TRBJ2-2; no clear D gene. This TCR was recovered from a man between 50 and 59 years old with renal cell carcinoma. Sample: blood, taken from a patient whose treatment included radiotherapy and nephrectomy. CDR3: CASSVLRTGELFF. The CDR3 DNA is TGTGCCAGCAGTGTCCTACGCACCGGGGAGCTGTTTTTT.